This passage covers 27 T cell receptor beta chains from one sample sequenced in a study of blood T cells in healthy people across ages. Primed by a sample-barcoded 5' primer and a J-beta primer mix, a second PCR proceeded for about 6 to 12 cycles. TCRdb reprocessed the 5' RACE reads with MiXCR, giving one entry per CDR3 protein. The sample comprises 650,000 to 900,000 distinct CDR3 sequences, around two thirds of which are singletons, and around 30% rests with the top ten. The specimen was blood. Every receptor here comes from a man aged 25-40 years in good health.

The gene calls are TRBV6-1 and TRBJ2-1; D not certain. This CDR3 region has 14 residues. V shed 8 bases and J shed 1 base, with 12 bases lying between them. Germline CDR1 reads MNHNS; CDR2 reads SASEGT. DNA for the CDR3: TGTGCCAGCCGCGCACCGATATCCTACAATGAGCAGTTCTTC. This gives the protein CASRAPISYNEQFF.

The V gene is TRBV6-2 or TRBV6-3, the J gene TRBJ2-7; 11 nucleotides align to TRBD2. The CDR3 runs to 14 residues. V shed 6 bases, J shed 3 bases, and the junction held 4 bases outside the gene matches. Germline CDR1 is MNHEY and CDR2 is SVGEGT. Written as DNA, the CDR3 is TGTGCCAGCAGACTAGCGGGGGAACTCTACGAGCAGTACTTC. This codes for CASRLAGELYEQYF.

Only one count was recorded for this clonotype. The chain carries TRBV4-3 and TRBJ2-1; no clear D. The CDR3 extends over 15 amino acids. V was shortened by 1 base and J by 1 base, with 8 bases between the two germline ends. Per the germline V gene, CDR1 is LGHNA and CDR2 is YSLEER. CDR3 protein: CASSQAAYSYNEQFF. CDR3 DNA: TGCGCCAGCAGCCAAGCGGCTTATTCCTACAATGAGCAGTTCTTC.

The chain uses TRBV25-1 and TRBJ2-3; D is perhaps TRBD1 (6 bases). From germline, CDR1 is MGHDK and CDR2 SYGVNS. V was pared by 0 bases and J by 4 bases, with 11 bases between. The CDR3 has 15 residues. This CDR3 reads CASSEYRDRSDTQYF. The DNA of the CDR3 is TGTGCCAGCAGTGAATATCGTGACAGGTCAGATACGCAGTATTTT. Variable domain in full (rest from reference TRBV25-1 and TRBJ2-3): EADIYQTPRYLVIGTGKKITLECSQTMGHDKMYWYQQDPGMELHLIHYSYGVNSTEKGDLSSESTVSRIRTEHFPLTLESARPSHTSQYLCASSEYRDRSDTQYFGPGTRLTVL.

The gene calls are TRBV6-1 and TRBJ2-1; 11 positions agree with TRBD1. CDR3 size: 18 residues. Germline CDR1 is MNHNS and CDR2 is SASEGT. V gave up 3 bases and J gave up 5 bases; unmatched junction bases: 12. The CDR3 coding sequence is TGTGCCAGCAGTGACCAAGGACAGGGGGCTTTAGGTAACAATGAGCAGTTCTTC. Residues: CASSDQGQGALGNNEQFF.

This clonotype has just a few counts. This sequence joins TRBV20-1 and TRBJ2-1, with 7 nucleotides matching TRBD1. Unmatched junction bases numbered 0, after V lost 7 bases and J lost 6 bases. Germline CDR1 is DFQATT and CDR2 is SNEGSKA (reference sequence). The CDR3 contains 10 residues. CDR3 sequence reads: CSGDSNEQFF. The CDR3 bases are TGCAGTGGGGACAGCAATGAGCAGTTCTTC.

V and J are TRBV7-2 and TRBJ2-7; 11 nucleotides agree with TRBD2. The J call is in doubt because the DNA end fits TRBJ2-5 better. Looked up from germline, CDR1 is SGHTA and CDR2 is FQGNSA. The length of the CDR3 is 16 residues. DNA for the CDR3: TGTGCCAGCAGCCCAGGGACTAGCGGCCGATTAAAGACCCAGTACTTC. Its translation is CASSPGTSGRLKTQYF.

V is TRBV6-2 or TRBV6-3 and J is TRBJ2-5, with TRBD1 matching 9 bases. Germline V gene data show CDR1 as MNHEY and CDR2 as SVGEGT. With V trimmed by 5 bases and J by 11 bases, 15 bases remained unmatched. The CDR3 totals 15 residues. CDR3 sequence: CASSKQGAGYNEQYF. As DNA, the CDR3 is TGTGCCAGCAGTAAACAGGGGGCTGGCTACAATGAGCAGTACTTC.

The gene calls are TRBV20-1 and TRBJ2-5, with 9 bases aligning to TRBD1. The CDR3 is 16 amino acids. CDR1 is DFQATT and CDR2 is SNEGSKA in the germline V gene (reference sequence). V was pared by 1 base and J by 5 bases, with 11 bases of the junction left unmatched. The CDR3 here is CSARAPGQGGMETQYF. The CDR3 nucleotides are TGCAGTGCTAGAGCTCCGGGACAGGGTGGCATGGAGACCCAGTACTTC.

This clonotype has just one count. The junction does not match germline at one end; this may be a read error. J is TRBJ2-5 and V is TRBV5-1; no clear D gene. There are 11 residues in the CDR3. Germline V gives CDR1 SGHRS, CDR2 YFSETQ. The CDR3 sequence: CASSTQETLYF. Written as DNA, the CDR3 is TGCGCCAGCAGCACCCAAGAGACCCTGTACTTC.

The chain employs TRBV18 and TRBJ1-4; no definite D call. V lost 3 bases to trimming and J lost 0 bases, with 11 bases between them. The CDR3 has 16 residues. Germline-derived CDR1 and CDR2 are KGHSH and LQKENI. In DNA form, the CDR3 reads TGTGCCAGCTCACCGGGAACAATTGCAACTAATGAAAAACTGTTTTTT. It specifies CASSPGTIATNEKLFF.

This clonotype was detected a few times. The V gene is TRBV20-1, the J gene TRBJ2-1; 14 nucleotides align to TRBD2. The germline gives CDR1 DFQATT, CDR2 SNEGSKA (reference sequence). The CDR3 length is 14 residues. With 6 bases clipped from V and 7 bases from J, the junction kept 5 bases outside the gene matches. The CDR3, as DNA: TGCAGTGCCCTGACTAGCGGGGGGGAAAATGAGCAGTTCTTC. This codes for CSALTSGGENEQFF.

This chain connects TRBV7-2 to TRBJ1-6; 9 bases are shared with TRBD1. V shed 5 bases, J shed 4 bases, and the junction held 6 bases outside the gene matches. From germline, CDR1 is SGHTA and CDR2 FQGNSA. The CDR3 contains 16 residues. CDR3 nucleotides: TGTGCCAGCAGCCCTCGACAGGGGGAGTATAATTCACCCCTCCACTTT. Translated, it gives CASSPRQGEYNSPLHF.

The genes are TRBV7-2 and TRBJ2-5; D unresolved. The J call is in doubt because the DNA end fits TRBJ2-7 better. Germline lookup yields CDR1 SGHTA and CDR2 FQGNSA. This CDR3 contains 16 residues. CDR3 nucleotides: TGTGCCAGCAGCTTAGATCGGGCCTTCCTGACCCACGAGCAGTACTTC. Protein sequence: CASSLDRAFLTHEQYF.

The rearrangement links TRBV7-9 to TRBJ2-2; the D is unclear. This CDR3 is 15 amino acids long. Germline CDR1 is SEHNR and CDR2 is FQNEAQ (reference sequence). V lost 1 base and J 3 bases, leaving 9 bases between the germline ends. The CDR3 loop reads CASSLVTSYTGELFF. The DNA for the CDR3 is TGTGCCAGCAGCTTAGTGACCAGTTACACCGGGGAGCTGTTTTTT.

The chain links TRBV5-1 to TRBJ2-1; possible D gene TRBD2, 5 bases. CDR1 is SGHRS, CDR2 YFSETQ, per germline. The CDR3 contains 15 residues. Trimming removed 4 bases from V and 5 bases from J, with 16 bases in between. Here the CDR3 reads CASSPGEGIDNEQFF. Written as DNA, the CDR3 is TGCGCCAGCAGCCCCGGAGAGGGCATAGACAATGAGCAGTTCTTC.

The CDR3 spells CAIRQGSYEQYF. CDR3 nucleotide sequence: TGTGCCATCCGACAGGGTTCCTACGAGCAGTACTTC. J is TRBJ2-4 and V is TRBV10-3; 7 bases line up with TRBD1. The DNA matches TRBJ2-7 better at its end, which makes the J call doubtful. CDR3 length: 12 amino acids. The V gene's germline CDR1 is ENHRY and CDR2 SYGVKD.

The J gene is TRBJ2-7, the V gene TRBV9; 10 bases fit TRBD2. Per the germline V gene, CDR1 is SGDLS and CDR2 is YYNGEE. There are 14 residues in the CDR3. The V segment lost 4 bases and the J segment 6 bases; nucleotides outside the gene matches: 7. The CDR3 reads CASSQSGGASEQYF. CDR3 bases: TGTGCCAGCAGCCAAAGCGGGGGGGCCTCCGAGCAGTACTTC.

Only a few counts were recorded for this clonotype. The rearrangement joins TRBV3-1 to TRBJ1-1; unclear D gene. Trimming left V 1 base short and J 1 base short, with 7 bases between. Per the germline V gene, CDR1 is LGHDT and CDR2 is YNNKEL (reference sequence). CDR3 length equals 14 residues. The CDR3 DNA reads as TGTGCCAGCAGCCAAGTACAGAGGAACACTGAAGCTTTCTTT. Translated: CASSQVQRNTEAFF.

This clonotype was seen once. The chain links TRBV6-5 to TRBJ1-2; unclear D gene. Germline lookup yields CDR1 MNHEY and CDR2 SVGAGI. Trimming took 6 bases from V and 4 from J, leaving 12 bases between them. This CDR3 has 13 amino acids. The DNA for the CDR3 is TGTGCCAGCAGGAGTACCGTGAGCTATGGCTACACCTTC. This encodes CASRSTVSYGYTF.

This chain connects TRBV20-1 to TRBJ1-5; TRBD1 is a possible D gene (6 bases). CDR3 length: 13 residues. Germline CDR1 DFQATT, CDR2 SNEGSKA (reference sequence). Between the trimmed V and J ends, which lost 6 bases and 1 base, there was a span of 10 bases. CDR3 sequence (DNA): TGCAGTGCGAACAGGGTAAGCAATCAGCCCCAGCATTTT. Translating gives CSANRVSNQPQHF.

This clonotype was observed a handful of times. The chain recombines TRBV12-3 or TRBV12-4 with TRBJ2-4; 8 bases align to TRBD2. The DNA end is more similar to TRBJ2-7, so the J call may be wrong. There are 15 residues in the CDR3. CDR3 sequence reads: CASSSPGTRTTEQYF. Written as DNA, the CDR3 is TGTGCCAGCAGTTCCCCCGGGACTAGGACAACCGAGCAGTACTTC.

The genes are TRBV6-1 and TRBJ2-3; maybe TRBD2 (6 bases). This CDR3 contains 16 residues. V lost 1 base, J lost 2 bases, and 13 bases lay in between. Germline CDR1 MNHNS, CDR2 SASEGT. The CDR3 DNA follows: TGTGCCAGCAGTGAAGTCGGGGGTGTCACCACAGATACGCAGTATTTT. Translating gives CASSEVGGVTTDTQYF.

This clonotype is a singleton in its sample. The CDR3 DNA reads TGTGCCAGCAGTGCCCTACAGGGAGGGTTACATGGCTACACCTTC. Protein sequence: CASSALQGGLHGYTF. This chain uses TRBV6-1 with TRBJ1-2; tentative D call: TRBD1 (6 bases). The V and J ends lost 4 bases and 6 bases respectively, with 18 bases between them. Germline loops: CDR1 MNHNS, CDR2 SASEGT. This CDR3 is 15 amino acids long.

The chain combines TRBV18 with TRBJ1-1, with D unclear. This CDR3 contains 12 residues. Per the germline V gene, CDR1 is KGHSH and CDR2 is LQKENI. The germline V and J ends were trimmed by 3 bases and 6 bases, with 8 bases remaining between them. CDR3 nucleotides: TGTGCCAGCTCACCTGGCACAGCTGAAGCTTTCTTT. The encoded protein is CASSPGTAEAFF.

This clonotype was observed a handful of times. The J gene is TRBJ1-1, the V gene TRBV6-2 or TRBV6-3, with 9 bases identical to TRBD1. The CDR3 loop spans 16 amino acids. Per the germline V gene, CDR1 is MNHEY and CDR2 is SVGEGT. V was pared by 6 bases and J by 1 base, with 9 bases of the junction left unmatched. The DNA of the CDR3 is TGTGCCAGCAGCAACCCCCTGACAGGGGGGAACACTGAAGCTTTCTTT. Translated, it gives CASSNPLTGGNTEAFF.

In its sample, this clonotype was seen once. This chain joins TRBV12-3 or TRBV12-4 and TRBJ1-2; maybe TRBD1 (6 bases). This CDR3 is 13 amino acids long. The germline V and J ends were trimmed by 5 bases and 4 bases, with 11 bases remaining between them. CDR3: CASSRDNPYGYTF. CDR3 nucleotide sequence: TGTGCCAGCAGTCGGGACAACCCCTATGGCTACACCTTC.